This T cell receptor (beta chain) comes out of a study of shared clonotypes between healthy human individuals. The study, taken as a whole, reports: There were few donors, and this limited the genetic and exposure-history diversity represented.

Notes on this clone: Its specificity is unknown.

This CDR3 has 13 amino acids. The V gene's germline CDR1 is SGHNT and CDR2 YYREEE (reference sequence). Trimming took 0 bases from V and 7 from J, leaving 11 bases between them. Profiling relied on immunoSEQ multiplex PCR, and the TCRdb table lists in-frame clones only, not all of them. The data contain a few million clones, nearly 97% of them singletons. The sequence was obtained from a man between 18 and 29 years old in good health. The chain has TRBV5-4 and TRBJ2-7; maybe TRBD1 (6 bases). The material sequenced was naive CD4+ T cells sorted from blood. Subset noted: CD45RA+ positively selected. The CDR3 nucleotides are TGTGCCAGCAGCTTGGGACAGGTGGGAGAGCAGTACTTC. Translation gives CASSLGQVGEQYF.